This TCR beta chain was captured by sequencing in a study of blood T cell repertoires in COVID-19. Sequenced by immunoSEQ multiplex PCR; TCRdb stores in-frame clones only, minus some. The sample carries 150,000 to 200,000 clones, approximately 87% recorded once. The CDR3 totals 14 residues. Losses at the gene ends were 4 bases for V and 8 bases for J; bases not matched to a gene: 8. The germline V gene has CDR1 SGHDN and CDR2 FVKESK. This chain uses TRBV14 with TRBJ2-1; TRBD2 aligns across 7 bases. This TCR was sampled from a woman between 65 and 79 years old with acute or convalescent COVID-19. The specimen was peripheral blood. The CDR3, as DNA: TGTGCCAGCAGCCTACGGACTAGGCTGTATGAGCAGTTCTTC. It encodes CASSLRTRLYEQFF.